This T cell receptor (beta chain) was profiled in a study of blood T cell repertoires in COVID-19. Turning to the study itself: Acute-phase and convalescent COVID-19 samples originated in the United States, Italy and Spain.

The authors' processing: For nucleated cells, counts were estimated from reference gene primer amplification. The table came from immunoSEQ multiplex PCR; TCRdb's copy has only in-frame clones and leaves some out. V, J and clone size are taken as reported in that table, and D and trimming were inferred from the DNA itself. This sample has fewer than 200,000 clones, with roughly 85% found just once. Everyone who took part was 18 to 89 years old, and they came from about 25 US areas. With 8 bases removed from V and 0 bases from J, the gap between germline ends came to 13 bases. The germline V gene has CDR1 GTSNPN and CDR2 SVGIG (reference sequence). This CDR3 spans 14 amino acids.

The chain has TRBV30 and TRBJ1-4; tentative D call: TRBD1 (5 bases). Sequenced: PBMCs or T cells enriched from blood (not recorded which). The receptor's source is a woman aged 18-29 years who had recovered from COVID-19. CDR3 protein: CALWGDTTNEKLFF. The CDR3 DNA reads TGTGCCCTGTGGGGCGATACAACTAATGAAAAACTGTTTTTT. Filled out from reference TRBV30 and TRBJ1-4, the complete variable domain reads SQTIHQWPATLVQPVGSPLSLECTVEGTSNPNLYWYRQAAGRGLQLLFYSVGIGQISSEVPQNLSASRPQDRQFILSSKKLLLSDSGFYLCALWGDTTNEKLFFGSGTQLSVL.